Listed below are T cell receptor beta chains from one sample, sequenced in a study of response to subunit inactivated influenza vaccine. MiXCR, run by TCRdb on the RT-PCR reads, gives a single entry per CDR3 protein. Of about 530,000 distinct CDR3 sequences in the sample, over 10% are singletons; the top ten hold around 13%. The material sequenced was PBMCs from blood, taken 45 days after vaccination. The source of these receptors is a man aged 50 or older who received an inactivated influenza vaccine. The CDR3 runs from the conserved cysteine through the conserved F or W. D genes are given only for firm matches. Some rows mark clone size as missing; the rest say once, few, many or name a class of expanded clone.

J	D	V	size	DNA	CDR3
TRBJ2-2	TRBD2	TRBV12-3/TRBV12-4	few	TGTGCCAGCAGTCAAGCGGGGGCCGGCGGGGAGCTGTTTTTT	CASSQAGAGGELFF
TRBJ2-7	TRBD1	TRBV18	few	TGTGCCAGCTCGAACCAAGGGACAGGGGCCTACGAGCAGTACTTC	CASSNQGTGAYEQYF
TRBJ2-3	TRBD2	TRBV29-1	many	TGCAGCGTTGAAGATCTACTAGCGCGCACAGATACGCAGTATTTT	CSVEDLLARTDTQYF
TRBJ2-1	TRBD1	TRBV7-9	-	TGTGCCAGCAGCTTATGGGCCGGGACAGGATACAATGAGCAGTTCTTC	CASSLWAGTGYNEQFF
TRBJ2-1	-	TRBV28	few	TGTGCCAGCAGTTTTGAGGGGATTAAAGTCAATGAGCAGTTCTTC	CASSFEGIKVNEQFF
TRBJ1-3	-	TRBV12-3/TRBV12-4	-	TGTGCCAGCAGTTTTGTGACAAAAAACACCATATATTTT	CASSFVTKNTIYF
TRBJ1-2	-	TRBV4-3	many	TGCGCCAGCAGCCAAGATGGCCGATTTGGCTACACCTTC	CASSQDGRFGYTF
TRBJ1-1	-	TRBV11-2	few	TGTGCCAGCAGCTTAGGACCGAGCTCTATGAACACTGAAGCTTTCTTT	CASSLGPSSMNTEAFF
TRBJ1-6	TRBD1	TRBV6-5	-	TGTGCCAGCAGTTATAGGACAGGGAGTTATAATTCACCCCTCCACTTT	CASSYRTGSYNSPLHF
TRBJ2-5	-	TRBV20-1	few	TGCAGTGCTAGAGATTGGGTGTCAGGGGAGACCCAGTACTTC	CSARDWVSGETQYF
TRBJ1-5	-	TRBV20-1	once	TGCAGTGCTAGAGGAGGAGACTATAGCAATCAGCCCCAGCATTTT	CSARGGDYSNQPQHF
TRBJ2-1	TRBD2	TRBV7-8	-	TGTGCCAGCAGCGTAAGGCTAGCGGGGGGGGTCCCTTACAATGAGCAGTTCTTC	CASSVRLAGGVPYNEQFF
TRBJ2-3	TRBD2	TRBV5-1	-	TGCGCCAGCAGCCGGCGGTCTCTAGCGGGGGCGAGCACAGATACGCAGTATTTT	CASSRRSLAGASTDTQYF
TRBJ2-5	-	TRBV25-1	few	TGTGCCAGCAGTGAGGGGGCGTGGCAATCAGAGACCCAGTACTTC	CASSEGAWQSETQYF
TRBJ1-2	TRBD1	TRBV6-1	few	TGTGCCACCCAATCGACAGGGCCTTTCTATGGCTACACCTTC	CATQSTGPFYGYTF
TRBJ2-1	-	TRBV5-1	-	TGCGCCAGCAGCGAGGGACTGGCATACAATGAGCAGTTCTTC	CASSEGLAYNEQFF
TRBJ1-2	-	TRBV12-3/TRBV12-4	many	TGTGCCAGCTTGGGAGTTGGAGTCTATGGCTACACCTTC	CASLGVGVYGYTF
TRBJ2-3	-	TRBV5-1	few	TGCGCCAGCAGCTTCGGGGGCCACCTCAGCACAGATACGCAGTATTTT	CASSFGGHLSTDTQYF
TRBJ1-1	-	TRBV5-1	-	TGCGCCAGCAGCTTGGACGGGGCTATGAACACTGAAGCTTTCTTT	CASSLDGAMNTEAFF
TRBJ1-1	TRBD1	TRBV10-3	-	TGTGCCATCAAGGCAGGGGGAGTTAATGAAGCTTTCTTT	CAIKAGGVNEAFF
TRBJ2-3	TRBD2	TRBV4-1	many	TGCGCCAGCTCCATTGACGGGGGGGGCACAGATACGCAGTATTTT	CASSIDGGGTDTQYF
TRBJ1-5	TRBD1	TRBV27	few	TGTGCCAGCAGTCCGGGGCGGGACAGGGGCTTTCAGCCCCAGCATTTT	CASSPGRDRGFQPQHF
TRBJ2-1	TRBD2	TRBV13	few	TGTGCCAGCAGCTGGGGGGGTAGGCTTGAGCAGTTCTTC	CASSWGGRLEQFF
TRBJ2-3	TRBD2	TRBV29-1	few	TGCAGCGTCGGACTAGCGGGAGGGGGTGTAACGGATACGCAGTATTTT	CSVGLAGGGVTDTQYF
TRBJ2-7	TRBD2	TRBV20-1	few	TGCAGTGCTAGAAGGACTAGCGGGGGTACCTACGAGCAGTACTTC	CSARRTSGGTYEQYF
TRBJ1-5	-	TRBV28	few	TGTGCCAGCAGCCGCCGGGGGGGGAACAATCAGCCCCAGCATTTT	CASSRRGGNNQPQHF
TRBJ2-3	-	TRBV20-1	many	TGCAGTGCTAGGAACTCACGGGCCTCCTACACAGATACGCAGTATTTT	CSARNSRASYTDTQYF
TRBJ1-2	-	TRBV5-5	-	TGTGCCAGCAGCTTGGACGAGTATGGCTACACCTTC	CASSLDEYGYTF
TRBJ2-4	-	TRBV20-1	few	TGCAGTGCTAGAGAGGGGGGAGTAAACATTCAGTACTTC	CSAREGGVNIQYF
TRBJ2-1	TRBD1	TRBV15	-	TGTGCCACCAGCAGAGATCGGGGACAGGGGGTTCATGAGCAGTTCTTC	CATSRDRGQGVHEQFF
TRBJ2-3	TRBD2	TRBV20-1	-	TGCAGTGCTAGAGAGAGCGGACTAGCAGCAGATACGCAGTATTTT	CSARESGLAADTQYF
TRBJ2-5	TRBD1	TRBV12-3/TRBV12-4	-	TGTGCCAGCAGTGGGGGCAGGGGGCGCGAGACCCAGTACTTC	CASSGGRGRETQYF
TRBJ1-1	-	TRBV12-3/TRBV12-4	-	TGTGCCAGCAGTTTAGCCCGGGACGGAAAGGCTTTCTTT	CASSLARDGKAFF
TRBJ2-7	-	TRBV5-1	many	TGCGCCAGCAGCTTGGAGGCAGGGAGGACCTACGAGCAGTACTTC	CASSLEAGRTYEQYF
TRBJ1-5	-	TRBV4-2	many	TGTGCCAGCAGCCAAGATTTGTCGGGACGCAATCAGCCCCAGCATTTT	CASSQDLSGRNQPQHF
TRBJ2-1	TRBD2	TRBV7-8	few	TGTGCCAGCAGCTTTCTAGCGGTAAACAATGAGCAGTTCTTC	CASSFLAVNNEQFF
TRBJ2-3	TRBD2	TRBV11-2	few	TGTGCCAGCGCTCGGCACGGGGGGACAGATACGCAGTATTTT	CASARHGGTDTQYF
TRBJ2-7	-	TRBV11-3	-	TGTGCCAGCAGGTCCGGCTTTGCACAGAAAGATCCCTACGAGCAGTACTTC	CASRSGFAQKDPYEQYF
TRBJ1-2	TRBD1	TRBV11-2	many	TGTGCCAGCAGCAGACTTCGGGACAGGCGGTACTATGGCTACACCTTC	CASSRLRDRRYYGYTF
TRBJ1-4	-	TRBV20-1	-	TGCAGTGCCAAAGGGACAACTAATGAAAAACTGTTTTTT	CSAKGTTNEKLFF
TRBJ2-5	-	TRBV29-1	-	TGCAGCGTTGGTCAGTTACGAGAGACCCAGTACTTC	CSVGQLRETQYF
TRBJ2-7	-	TRBV15	few	TGTGCCACCAGCAGAGCTTCAGGCGAGCAGTACTTC	CATSRASGEQYF
TRBJ2-1	-	TRBV2	few	TGTGCCAGCAGTGAAGGAAGACTGACTGAGCAGTTCTTC	CASSEGRLTEQFF
TRBJ2-3	TRBD2	TRBV10-3	few	TGTGCCATCAGTGCGGCGGGAGCGGCCCCAACCTACACAGATACGCAGTATTTT	CAISAAGAAPTYTDTQYF
TRBJ2-5	-	TRBV12-3/TRBV12-4	many	TGTGCCAGCACCAACGACTACACCCAAGAGACCCAGTACTTC	CASTNDYTQETQYF
TRBJ1-5	-	TRBV10-3	-	TGTGCCATCAGTGATTGGGGGGGGAACAATCAGCCCCAGCATTTT	CAISDWGGNNQPQHF
TRBJ2-5	TRBD2	TRBV6-5	few	TGTGCCAGCAGTTACCCCTCGGGGACTAGCGGGGCCCAGTACTTC	CASSYPSGTSGAQYF
TRBJ2-2	-	TRBV12-3/TRBV12-4	many	TGTGCCAGCAGCACCCCGGTCACCGGGGAGCTGTTTTTT	CASSTPVTGELFF
TRBJ1-2	-	TRBV5-5	few	TGTGCCAGCAGCTCCGATCAGGTTCCCCTAGACTATGGCTACACCTTC	CASSSDQVPLDYGYTF
TRBJ1-2	-	TRBV27	few	TGTGCCAGCAGTTTGGGGGGCGCCTCCGGCTACACCTTC	CASSLGGASGYTF
TRBJ2-4	TRBD1	TRBV12-3/TRBV12-4	few	TGTGCCAGCACCCTACAGGGGGGATTAAACATTCAGTACTTC	CASTLQGGLNIQYF
TRBJ2-7	TRBD2	TRBV6-5	-	TGTGCCAGCAGTTTCACTAGCGGCCGCTCCTACGAGCAGTACTTC	CASSFTSGRSYEQYF
TRBJ2-3	-	TRBV7-9	few	TGTGCCAGCAGCTACAGACAGAGCACAGATACGCAGTATTTT	CASSYRQSTDTQYF
TRBJ2-3	-	TRBV28	-	TGTGCCAGCAGTTTAGCCTTCCCAGATACGCAGTATTTT	CASSLAFPDTQYF
TRBJ2-5	-	TRBV5-6	many	TGTGCCAGCAACCCCTTCCGGAAGGTGGAGACCCAGTACTTC	CASNPFRKVETQYF
TRBJ2-3	TRBD1	TRBV12-3/TRBV12-4	-	TGTGCCAGCAGTTTACACCTCAGGGGGCTTGGCACAGATACGCAGTATTTT	CASSLHLRGLGTDTQYF
TRBJ2-5	TRBD2	TRBV27	few	TGTGCCAGCAGTCCTTCCGGGACTAGCGGGAGGACCCAGTACTTC	CASSPSGTSGRTQYF
TRBJ2-6	-	TRBV4-2	-	TGTGCCATCAGCCCCGGACGGCTCAGCTCTGGGGCCAACGTCCTGACTTTC	CAISPGRLSSGANVLTF
TRBJ2-2	-	TRBV27	few	TGTGCCAGCAGCCCTACACAGGGAAACACCGGGGAGCTGTTTTTT	CASSPTQGNTGELFF